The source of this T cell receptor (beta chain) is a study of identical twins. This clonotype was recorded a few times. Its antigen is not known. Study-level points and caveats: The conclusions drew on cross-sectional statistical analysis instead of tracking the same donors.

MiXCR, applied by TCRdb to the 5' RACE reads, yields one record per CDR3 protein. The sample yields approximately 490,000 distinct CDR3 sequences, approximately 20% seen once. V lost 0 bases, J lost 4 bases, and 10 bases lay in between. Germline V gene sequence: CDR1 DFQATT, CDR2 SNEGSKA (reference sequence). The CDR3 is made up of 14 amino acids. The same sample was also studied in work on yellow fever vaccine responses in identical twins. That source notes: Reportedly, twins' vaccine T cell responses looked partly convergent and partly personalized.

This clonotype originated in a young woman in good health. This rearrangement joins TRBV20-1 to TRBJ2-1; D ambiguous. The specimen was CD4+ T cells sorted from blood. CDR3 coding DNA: TGCAGTGCTAGAGAGGGCCGGCTGTACAATGAGCAGTTCTTC. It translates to CSAREGRLYNEQFF.